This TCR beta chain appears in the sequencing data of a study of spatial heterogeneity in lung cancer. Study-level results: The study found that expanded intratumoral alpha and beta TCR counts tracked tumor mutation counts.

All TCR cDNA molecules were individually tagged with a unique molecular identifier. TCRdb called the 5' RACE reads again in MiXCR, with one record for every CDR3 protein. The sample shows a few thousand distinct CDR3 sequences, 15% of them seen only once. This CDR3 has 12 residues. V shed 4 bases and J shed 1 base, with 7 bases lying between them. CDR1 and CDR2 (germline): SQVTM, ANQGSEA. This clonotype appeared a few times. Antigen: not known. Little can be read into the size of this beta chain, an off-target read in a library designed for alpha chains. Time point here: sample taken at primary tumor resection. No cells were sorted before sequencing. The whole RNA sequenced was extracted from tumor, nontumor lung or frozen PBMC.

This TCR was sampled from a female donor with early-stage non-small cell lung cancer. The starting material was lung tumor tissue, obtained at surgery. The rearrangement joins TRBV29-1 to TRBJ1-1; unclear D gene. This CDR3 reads CSVGSANTEAFF. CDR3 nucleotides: TGCAGCGTTGGTTCCGCGAACACTGAAGCTTTCTTT.